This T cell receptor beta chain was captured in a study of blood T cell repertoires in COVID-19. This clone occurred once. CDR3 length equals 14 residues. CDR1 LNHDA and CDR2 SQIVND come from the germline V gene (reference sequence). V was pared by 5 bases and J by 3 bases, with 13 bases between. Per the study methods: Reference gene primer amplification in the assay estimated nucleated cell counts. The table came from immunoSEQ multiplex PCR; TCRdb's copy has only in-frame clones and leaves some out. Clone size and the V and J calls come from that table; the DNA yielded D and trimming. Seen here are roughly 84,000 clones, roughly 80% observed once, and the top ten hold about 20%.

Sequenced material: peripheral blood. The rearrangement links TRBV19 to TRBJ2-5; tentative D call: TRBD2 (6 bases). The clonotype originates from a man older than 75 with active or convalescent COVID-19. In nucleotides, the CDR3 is TGTGCCAGTAGTTACCCCGGGGAGGAAGAGACCCAGTACTTC. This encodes CASSYPGEEETQYF.